Following are 16 T cell receptor beta chains from one sample sequenced in a study of control samples from healthy donors and cancer patients. TCRdb's copy holds only in-frame clones and misses some; the assay was immunoSEQ multiplex PCR. Among about 120,000 clones listed, 70% to 90% were seen once. Source material: blood. The source of these receptors is a man aged 50 to 59 in good health.

V usage is TRBV9 and J usage is TRBJ1-1; a possible D gene is TRBD1 (5 bases). The germline CDR1 and CDR2 sequences are SGDLS and YYNGEE. The CDR3 contains 14 residues. V was clipped by 4 bases and J by 5 bases, with 15 bases between them. The CDR3 coding sequence is TGTGCCAGCAGCTCTCTCTTGGGGCAGACTGAAGCTTTCTTT. Translation gives CASSSLLGQTEAFF.

The chain joins TRBV25-1 to TRBJ2-2; D unclear. V was trimmed by 10 bases and J by 4 bases, leaving 25 bases between them. The CDR3 totals 17 residues. Germline V lookup: CDR1 MGHDK, CDR2 SYGVNS. DNA for the CDR3: TGTGCCACCTCTTCGACTGTGAGATCTCCCGGCACCGGGGAGCTGTTTTTT. Protein: CATSSTVRSPGTGELFF.

The gene calls are TRBV12-3 or TRBV12-4 and TRBJ1-2, with D uncertain. Trimming removed 3 bases from V and 8 bases from J, with 10 bases in between. The CDR3 runs to 12 residues. The CDR3 is CASSFRVTGYTF. In DNA, the CDR3 is TGTGCCAGCAGTTTCCGGGTAACCGGCTACACCTTC.

The chain combines TRBV12-3 or TRBV12-4 with TRBJ1-2, with TRBD1 identical over 7 bases. The CDR3 covers 13 residues. V was pared by 4 bases and J by 4 bases, with 3 bases of the junction left unmatched. CDR3 DNA sequence: TGTGCCAGCAGTTCGACAGGGCGCTATGGCTACACCTTC. Translating it yields CASSSTGRYGYTF.

The chain is built from TRBV19 and TRBJ1-5; D might be TRBD1 (5 bases). Germline V gives CDR1 LNHDA, CDR2 SQIVND (reference sequence). The length of the CDR3 is 15 residues. V was pared by 6 bases and J by 9 bases, with 21 bases between. The CDR3 loop is CASRMGPLLGRPQHF. For the CDR3, the DNA is TGTGCCAGTAGAATGGGACCGCTCCTGGGCCGGCCCCAGCATTTT.

This clone was counted between two and nine times. The chain joins TRBV5-1 to TRBJ1-2; the D gene is possibly TRBD1 (6 bases). Germline assignment: CDR1 SGHRS and CDR2 YFSETQ. Trimming cost V 5 bases and J 4 bases, with 12 bases left between them. The CDR3 length is 13 residues. The CDR3: CASSQTGAYGYTF. CDR3 DNA sequence: TGCGCCAGCAGTCAGACAGGCGCCTATGGCTACACCTTC.

This sequence joins TRBV19 and TRBJ2-1; TRBD2 agrees at 9 bases. CDR1 and CDR2 (germline): LNHDA, SQIVND (reference sequence). Trimming at V came to 1 base and at J to 5 bases, leaving 6 bases not matched to a gene. The CDR3 length is 16 residues. CDR3 nucleotides: TGTGCCAGTAGTATAGGGGGCGGACTAGCGAACAATGAGCAGTTCTTC. Translated: CASSIGGGLANNEQFF.

The chain employs TRBV6-2 or TRBV6-3 and TRBJ2-3; D not resolved. CDR1 and CDR2 from the germline V gene are MNHEY and SVGEGT. The V gene lost 4 bases and the J gene lost 10 bases, with 9 bases spanning the gap. There are 11 residues in the CDR3. The CDR3 spells CASSSASSQYF. Here the CDR3 DNA reads TGTGCCAGCAGTTCGGCAAGTTCGCAGTATTTT.

The rearrangement links TRBV5-1 to TRBJ1-4; D might be TRBD1 (5 bases). CDR3 length equals 15 residues. V lost 2 bases, J lost 7 bases, and 15 bases lay in between. Germline V gene data show CDR1 as SGHRS and CDR2 as YFSETQ. CDR3: CASSLIGAETEKLFF. The CDR3 nucleotides are TGCGCCAGCAGCTTAATCGGGGCCGAAACTGAAAAACTGTTTTTT.

This chain links TRBV18 with TRBJ2-2; perhaps TRBD1 as D (6 bases). Trimming removed 6 bases from V and 1 base from J, with 15 bases in between. The CDR3 contains 16 residues. Germline V gene sequence: CDR1 KGHSH, CDR2 LQKENI. The CDR3 is CASSLNREKNTGELFF. CDR3 DNA: TGTGCCAGCTCGCTTAACAGGGAGAAGAACACCGGGGAGCTGTTTTTT.

The gene calls are TRBV6-5 and TRBJ2-7; no clear D. The CDR3 runs to 14 residues. V lost 7 bases and J lost 2, with 15 bases in between. The V gene's germline CDR1 is MNHEY and CDR2 SVGAGI. The CDR3 loop reads CASIRWVTTYEQYF. The CDR3 DNA is TGTGCCAGCATACGGTGGGTAACCACCTACGAGCAGTACTTC.

CDR3 amino acids: CASSHSSWSGANVLTF. The CDR3, as DNA: TGTGCCAGCAGTCACAGTTCATGGTCTGGGGCCAACGTCCTGACTTTC. V gene TRBV6-6 combines with J gene TRBJ2-6; D call uncertain. Trimming removed 5 bases at V and 1 base at J, with 12 bases between. The CDR3 sequence is 16 residues long. CDR1 is MNHNY, CDR2 SVGAGI, per germline (reference sequence).

This clone showed up just a few times. The sample has other DNA sequences that encode this CDR3 too. The chain combines TRBV19 with TRBJ2-7; 11 bases map to TRBD1. The trim removed 3 bases at V and 2 bases at J, leaving 3 bases unmatched. The CDR3 totals 15 residues. CDR1 and CDR2 from the germline V gene are LNHDA and SQIVND (reference sequence). The CDR3 DNA follows: TGTGCCAGTAGTATCGGGACAGGGGGGACCTACGAGCAGTACTTC. Translated, it gives CASSIGTGGTYEQYF. Full variable domain (remainder filled in from reference TRBV19 and TRBJ2-7): DGGITQSPKYLFRKEGQNVTLSCEQNLNHDAMYWYRQDPGQGLRLIYYSQIVNDFQKGDIAEGYSVSREKKESFPLTVTSAQKNPTAFYLCASSIGTGGTYEQYFGPGTRLTVT.

V and J are TRBV15 and TRBJ2-7; D unclear. The ends were cut back, 0 bases at V and 6 bases at J, with 6 bases in the middle. The CDR3 consists of 12 residues. Germline V gene data show CDR1 as LNHNV and CDR2 as YYDKDF (reference sequence). This chain's CDR3 is CATSRDWGEQYF. The DNA for the CDR3 is TGTGCCACCAGCAGAGATTGGGGCGAGCAGTACTTC.

The V call is TRBV9, the J call TRBJ2-1, with 9 nucleotides matching TRBD2. CDR1 and CDR2 from the germline V gene are SGDLS and YYNGEE. The CDR3 is 14 residues long. The junction had 3 bases not matched to a gene; V was cut back by 2 bases and J by 6 bases. CDR3 protein: CASSVASGVNEQFF. CDR3 bases: TGTGCCAGCAGCGTGGCTAGCGGGGTCAATGAGCAGTTCTTC.

The chain is built from TRBV30 and TRBJ2-5; the D gene is possibly TRBD2 (5 bases). V dropped 3 bases and J dropped 9 bases, with 14 bases sitting between them. The CDR3 contains 12 residues. From germline, CDR1 is GTSNPN and CDR2 SVGIG (reference sequence). The CDR3 spells CAWSAFGKSQYF. The CDR3 DNA reads TGTGCCTGGAGCGCTTTCGGGAAGTCCCAGTACTTC.